Each of the 4 T cell receptor beta chains below was sequenced from the same sample in a study of blood T cells in healthy people across ages. A sample-barcoded 5' primer and a J-beta primer mix were used in a second PCR of about 6 to 11 cycles. Via MiXCR, TCRdb re-called the 5' RACE reads, giving one row per CDR3 protein. The data show approximately 1.5 million distinct CDR3 sequences, about 35% seen once. The material sequenced was blood. The receptors originated from a woman in her twenties or thirties in good health.

The chain combines TRBV20-1 with TRBJ2-4, with D unresolved. CDR3 size: 16 residues. Germline loops: CDR1 DFQATT, CDR2 SNEGSKA (reference sequence). V was trimmed by 2 bases and J by 0 bases, leaving 14 bases between them. The CDR3 DNA is TGCAGTGCTAGATGGGATGTCTGGGGAGCCAAAAACATTCAGTACTTC. This encodes CSARWDVWGAKNIQYF.

The chain has TRBV7-9 and TRBJ2-3; 11 nucleotides align to TRBD2. J lost 0 bases, V lost 7 bases, and 15 bases had no gene match. In germline, CDR1 is SEHNR, CDR2 FQNEAQ (reference sequence). This CDR3 region has 19 residues. In DNA, the CDR3 is TGTGCCAGCACCTCCCTTACTAGCGGGGGCCCGACTAGCACAGATACGCAGTATTTT. It yields the protein CASTSLTSGGPTSTDTQYF.

CDR3 sequence: CSARKGGGRGEQFF. CDR3 coding DNA: TGCAGTGCTAGAAAAGGGGGGGGCCGGGGTGAGCAGTTCTTC. The chain links TRBV20-1 to TRBJ2-1; perhaps TRBD2 as D (7 bases). Trimming took 2 bases from V and 9 from J, leaving 17 bases between them. Germline values: CDR1 DFQATT, CDR2 SNEGSKA (reference sequence). This CDR3 spans 14 amino acids.

This clonotype was counted a few times. J is TRBJ2-5 and V is TRBV7-9; TRBD2 aligns across 8 bases. Per the germline V gene, CDR1 is SEHNR and CDR2 is FQNEAQ (reference sequence). The CDR3 contains 15 residues. V dropped 5 bases and J dropped 2; count of bases not matched to a gene: 7. The CDR3 is CASSLISGSQETQYF. CDR3 coding DNA: TGTGCCAGCAGCCTCATCAGCGGGAGTCAAGAGACCCAGTACTTC.